This note documents a single T cell receptor (beta chain) sequence. Antigen specificity is unknown. This sample was included in a study of cytomegalovirus exposure and HLA in healthy donors. CDR1 is MNHNY and CDR2 is SVGAGI in the germline V gene (reference sequence). V dropped 4 bases and J dropped 3; count of bases not matched to a gene: 5. The CDR3 has 15 amino acids. PCR was performed using 60 Vbeta and 13 Jbeta primers. Under the authors' procedure: Unique TCR beta chains totaled some 80 million in a later count, with some 10 million of them shared. Profiled with immunoSEQ multiplex PCR; TCRdb holds only in-frame clones, not every one. The V and J calls and clone size are taken from that table; D and trimming were inferred from the DNA. The table includes 100,000 to 150,000 clones, around 76% detected once. The study, taken as a whole, reports: Many donors shared some public TCRs, even though most TCR sequences were rare. Later analysis identified a missense DCLRE1C variant that was linked to TCR beta V- and J-gene trimming.

The source is a woman aged 55-70 years in good health and CMV-seropositive. Sequencing used PBMCs. J is TRBJ2-1 and V is TRBV6-6, with 8 bases that match TRBD2. This CDR3 is CASSSGGGYYNEQFF. For the CDR3, the DNA is TGTGCCAGCAGTTCCGGGGGGGGATACTACAATGAGCAGTTCTTC.